This is a list of T cell receptor beta chains from one sample in a study of blood T cells in healthy people across ages. TCRdb analysed the 5' RACE reads with MiXCR anew, one entry per CDR3 protein. The sample contains about 1.7 million distinct CDR3 sequences, over 25% of which appear only once. What was sequenced was blood. All receptors derive from a woman in her twenties or thirties in good health. The CDR3 runs from the conserved cysteine through the conserved F or W. A D gene is named only where the DNA matches it firmly. Size is stated for part of the rows, as once, few or many counts, or as a class when the clone is expanded.

d_call: TRBD1; clone_size: NA; v_call: TRBV6-2/TRBV6-3; j_call: TRBJ2-7; cdr3_aa: CASSPGQGHSYEQYF; cdr3_nt: TGTGCCAGCAGCCCAGGACAGGGCCACTCCTACGAGCAGTACTTC
d_call: TRBD1; clone_size: NA; v_call: TRBV12-3/TRBV12-4; j_call: TRBJ2-3; cdr3_aa: CASSDRDRGSADTQYF; cdr3_nt: TGTGCCAGCAGTGACCGGGACAGGGGAAGCGCAGATACGCAGTATTTT
d_call: NA; clone_size: few; v_call: TRBV7-2; j_call: TRBJ1-6; cdr3_aa: CASSLGRGRMDSPLHF; cdr3_nt: TGTGCCAGCAGCTTGGGCCGTGGAAGGATGGACTCACCCCTCCACTTT
d_call: NA; clone_size: few; v_call: TRBV12-5; j_call: TRBJ1-4; cdr3_aa: CASRADGVEKLFF; cdr3_nt: TGTGCTAGTCGGGCGGATGGGGTTGAAAAACTGTTTTTT
d_call: NA; clone_size: NA; v_call: TRBV21-1; j_call: TRBJ2-5; cdr3_aa: CASWDGTRGETQYF; cdr3_nt: TGTGCCAGCTGGGACGGCACCAGGGGGGAGACCCAGTACTTC
d_call: NA; clone_size: NA; v_call: TRBV4-1; j_call: TRBJ2-2; cdr3_aa: CASSQEGTEDTGELFF; cdr3_nt: TGCGCCAGCAGCCAAGAAGGGACCGAAGACACCGGGGAGCTGTTTTTT
d_call: TRBD2; clone_size: many; v_call: TRBV12-3/TRBV12-4; j_call: TRBJ2-1; cdr3_aa: CASSPRGSGRYNEQFF; cdr3_nt: TGTGCCAGCAGTCCTCGGGGTAGCGGGAGGTACAATGAGCAGTTCTTC
d_call: NA; clone_size: NA; v_call: TRBV6-6; j_call: TRBJ1-6; cdr3_aa: CASSYLGQIPLHF; cdr3_nt: TGTGCCAGCAGTTACCTTGGACAGATCCCCCTCCACTTT
d_call: NA; clone_size: many; v_call: TRBV7-2; j_call: TRBJ2-7; cdr3_aa: CASSYRQVSYEQYF; cdr3_nt: TGTGCCAGCAGCTACCGACAGGTTTCCTACGAGCAGTACTTC
d_call: NA; clone_size: many; v_call: TRBV20-1; j_call: TRBJ2-1; cdr3_aa: CSASTDKGFYNEQFF; cdr3_nt: TGCAGTGCTAGCACGGACAAGGGTTTCTACAATGAGCAGTTCTTC
d_call: NA; clone_size: many; v_call: TRBV10-1; j_call: TRBJ2-7; cdr3_aa: CASSPSGLYEQYF; cdr3_nt: TGCGCCAGCAGCCCCTCGGGGCTCTACGAGCAGTACTTC
d_call: TRBD1; clone_size: many; v_call: TRBV20-1; j_call: TRBJ2-7; cdr3_aa: CSAELRDRTSYEQYF; cdr3_nt: TGCAGTGCCGAGCTCCGGGACAGGACCTCCTACGAGCAGTACTTC
d_call: TRBD1; clone_size: NA; v_call: TRBV12-3/TRBV12-4; j_call: TRBJ2-7; cdr3_aa: CASSELGTDYYEQYF; cdr3_nt: TGTGCCAGCAGTGAACTGGGGACAGATTACTACGAGCAGTACTTC
d_call: NA; clone_size: NA; v_call: TRBV7-2; j_call: TRBJ1-1; cdr3_aa: CASSPGGGDTEAFF; cdr3_nt: TGTGCCAGCAGCCCCGGCGGGGGGGACACTGAAGCTTTCTTT
d_call: TRBD1; clone_size: NA; v_call: TRBV7-9; j_call: TRBJ2-7; cdr3_aa: CTSSRTGEGSEQYF; cdr3_nt: TGTACCAGCAGCCGGACAGGGGAAGGAAGTGAGCAGTACTTC
d_call: NA; clone_size: NA; v_call: TRBV10-3; j_call: TRBJ2-5; cdr3_aa: CAIAWRGETQYF; cdr3_nt: TGTGCCATCGCTTGGAGGGGGGAGACCCAGTACTTC
d_call: NA; clone_size: NA; v_call: TRBV18; j_call: TRBJ1-1; cdr3_aa: CASSPPDGQGWTEAFF; cdr3_nt: TGTGCCAGCTCACCTCCCGACGGTCAGGGTTGGACTGAAGCTTTCTTT
d_call: NA; clone_size: many; v_call: TRBV10-3; j_call: TRBJ2-1; cdr3_aa: CAISEAQQNEQFF; cdr3_nt: TGTGCCATCAGTGAGGCCCAGCAAAATGAGCAGTTCTTC
d_call: NA; clone_size: NA; v_call: TRBV15; j_call: TRBJ1-2; cdr3_aa: CATSTRTDTNYGYTF; cdr3_nt: TGTGCCACCAGCACCAGGACAGATACTAACTATGGCTACACCTTC
d_call: NA; clone_size: NA; v_call: TRBV2; j_call: TRBJ2-1; cdr3_aa: CASSGASSKSRRQFF; cdr3_nt: TGTGCCAGCAGTGGGGCCAGTTCGAAGTCACGCCGTCAGTTCTTC
d_call: TRBD1; clone_size: NA; v_call: TRBV27; j_call: TRBJ1-2; cdr3_aa: CASSLSRQGNYGYTF; cdr3_nt: TGTGCCAGCAGTTTATCCCGACAGGGTAACTATGGCTACACCTTC
d_call: NA; clone_size: NA; v_call: TRBV5-8; j_call: TRBJ2-3; cdr3_aa: CASSSGAEDTQYF; cdr3_nt: TGTGCCAGCAGCTCCGGGGCGGAAGATACGCAGTATTTT
d_call: TRBD1; clone_size: few; v_call: TRBV7-9; j_call: TRBJ2-7; cdr3_aa: CASRTTGDWRSHEQYF; cdr3_nt: TGTGCCAGCAGGACGACAGGGGACTGGAGGTCCCACGAGCAGTACTTC
d_call: NA; clone_size: many; v_call: TRBV5-1; j_call: TRBJ1-2; cdr3_aa: CASHPGGGGSSGYGYTF; cdr3_nt: TGCGCCAGCCATCCTGGCGGGGGAGGGTCGTCAGGGTATGGCTACACCTTC
d_call: TRBD1; clone_size: few; v_call: TRBV28; j_call: TRBJ1-5; cdr3_aa: CASSMTGGWSQPQHF; cdr3_nt: TGTGCCAGCAGTATGACAGGGGGCTGGAGTCAGCCCCAGCATTTT
d_call: TRBD1; clone_size: NA; v_call: TRBV20-1; j_call: TRBJ2-3; cdr3_aa: CSATKTGGWDTQYF; cdr3_nt: TGCAGTGCTACCAAGACAGGGGGCTGGGATACGCAGTATTTT
d_call: TRBD1; clone_size: NA; v_call: TRBV5-1; j_call: TRBJ1-4; cdr3_aa: CASSSRGPNEKLFF; cdr3_nt: TGCGCCAGCAGCTCAAGGGGGCCGAATGAAAAACTGTTTTTT
d_call: TRBD1; clone_size: NA; v_call: TRBV6-6; j_call: TRBJ2-2; cdr3_aa: CASGLIDRVAGELFF; cdr3_nt: TGTGCCAGCGGATTAATAGACAGGGTGGCCGGGGAGCTGTTTTTT
d_call: TRBD2; clone_size: many; v_call: TRBV12-3/TRBV12-4; j_call: TRBJ2-1; cdr3_aa: CASSLSGGPGNEQFF; cdr3_nt: TGTGCCAGCAGTTTGAGCGGGGGGCCAGGCAATGAGCAGTTCTTC
d_call: NA; clone_size: few; v_call: TRBV5-4; j_call: TRBJ1-3; cdr3_aa: CASSFNRNHIYF; cdr3_nt: TGTGCCAGCAGCTTCAACCGAAATCACATATATTTT
d_call: TRBD1; clone_size: few; v_call: TRBV28; j_call: TRBJ2-5; cdr3_aa: CASSAEDRRYF; cdr3_nt: TGTGCCAGCAGTGCCGAGGACAGGCGGTACTTC
d_call: TRBD1; clone_size: NA; v_call: TRBV29-1; j_call: TRBJ2-3; cdr3_aa: CSGGQRTDSQYF; cdr3_nt: TGCAGCGGGGGACAGCGCACAGATTCGCAGTATTTT
d_call: NA; clone_size: few; v_call: TRBV5-1; j_call: TRBJ1-1; cdr3_aa: CASSREGVGPNTEAFF; cdr3_nt: TGCGCCAGCAGCCGGGAGGGCGTAGGTCCGAACACTGAAGCTTTCTTT
d_call: NA; clone_size: few; v_call: TRBV4-1; j_call: TRBJ1-5; cdr3_aa: CASSPIGQSSNQPQHF; cdr3_nt: TGCGCCAGCAGCCCTATAGGACAAAGTAGCAATCAGCCCCAGCATTTT
d_call: TRBD1; clone_size: NA; v_call: TRBV6-5; j_call: TRBJ1-2; cdr3_aa: CASSMTGGHGYTF; cdr3_nt: TGTGCCAGCAGCATGACAGGGGGACATGGCTACACCTTC
d_call: NA; clone_size: NA; v_call: TRBV3-1; j_call: TRBJ2-7; cdr3_aa: CASTTQGIGEQYF; cdr3_nt: TGTGCCAGCACCACACAGGGAATCGGCGAGCAGTACTTC